The T cell receptor (beta chain) described here comes from a study of human versus mouse CDR3 diversity and MHC coevolution. Whole-study context: immunoSEQ was reported to reach one in 200,000 T cells sensitivity.

The method was immunoSEQ multiplex PCR; TCRdb's version includes in-frame clones alone and lacks a portion of them. The table lists about 81,000 clones, 93% of them singletons. Note on this clone: Its antigen is not identified.

Notes on the study in general: iCHAO1 estimated the human TCR beta repertoire at roughly 1.5 million clonotypes. Clonal inequality was lowest in most of the three human donors. In humans, T-cell selection involved more than 5 MHC II alleles.

Deletions cut 4 bases from V and 0 bases from J, with 14 bases between. The CDR3 has 15 amino acids. CDR1 and CDR2 from the germline V gene are SGHRS and YFSETQ. Source material: naive CD4+ T cells from blood. Sample subset: CD45RO-negative CD62L-positive naive CD4 T cells. V and J are TRBV5-1 and TRBJ2-7, with a possible D match to TRBD1 (6 bases). This sequence originates from a person aged 30-69 years in good health. CDR3 bases: TGCGCCAGCAGCAAATCCCTAGGGGGCTCCTACGAGCAGTACTTC. Its translation: CASSKSLGGSYEQYF.